This T cell receptor (beta chain) derives from a study of cytomegalovirus exposure and HLA in healthy donors. Whole-study results and caveats: The authors confirmed in vitro that three CMV-associated chains were specific for CMV antigens. Upon later analysis, HLA-associated TCR beta chains proved more clonally expanded than other, equally common chains. Association of a missense DCLRE1C variant with TCR beta V- and J-gene trimming was reported in a later analysis.

About this clone: What it binds is unknown.

Germline V gene data show CDR1 as SQVTM and CDR2 as ANQGSEA. Trimming cost V 7 bases and J 4 bases, with 11 bases left between them. The CDR3 sequence is 12 residues long. Primers included in the PCR were 60 Vbeta and 13 Jbeta primers. TCRdb's table, derived via immunoSEQ multiplex PCR, lists solely in-frame clones and lacks some. The table records 95,000 to 100,000 clones, approximately 85% of them present only once. V gene TRBV29-1 combines with J gene TRBJ2-1; no definite D call. The TCR was taken from a man younger than 45 in good health and CMV-seronegative. The sequencing input was PBMCs. CDR3 in DNA: TGCAGCGCCGCACTGAAGTACAATGAGCAGTTCTTC. It codes for CSAALKYNEQFF.